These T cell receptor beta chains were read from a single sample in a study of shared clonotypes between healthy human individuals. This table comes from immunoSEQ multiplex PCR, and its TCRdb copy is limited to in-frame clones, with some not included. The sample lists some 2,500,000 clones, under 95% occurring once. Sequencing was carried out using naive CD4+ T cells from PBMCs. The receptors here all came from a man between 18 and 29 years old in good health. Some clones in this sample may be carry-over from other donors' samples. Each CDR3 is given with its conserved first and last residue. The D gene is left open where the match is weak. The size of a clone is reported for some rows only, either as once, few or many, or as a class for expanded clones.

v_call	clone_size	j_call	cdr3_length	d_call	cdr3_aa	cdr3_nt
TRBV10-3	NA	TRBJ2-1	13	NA	CAIRIWQGHEQFF	TGTGCCATCCGGATTTGGCAGGGGCATGAGCAGTTCTTC
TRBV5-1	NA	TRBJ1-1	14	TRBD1	CASSSDRGEGEAFF	TGCGCCAGCAGCTCGGACAGGGGGGAGGGTGAAGCTTTCTTT
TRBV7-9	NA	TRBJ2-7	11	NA	CASSRSYEQYF	TGTGCCAGCAGTCGATCCTACGAGCAGTACTTC
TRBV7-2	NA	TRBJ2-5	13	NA	CASSLLRTETQYF	TGTGCCAGCAGCTTACTGCGCACGGAGACCCAGTACTTC
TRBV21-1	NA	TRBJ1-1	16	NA	CASSALTLIMNTEAFF	TGTGCCAGCAGCGCCCTTACACTCATCATGAACACTGAAGCTTTCTTT
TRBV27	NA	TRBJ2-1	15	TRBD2	CASTRASGTYNEQFF	TGTGCCTCCACCCGGGCTAGCGGGACCTACAATGAGCAGTTCTTC
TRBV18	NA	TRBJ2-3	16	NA	CASSPQLALDTDTQYF	TGTGCCAGCTCACCACAACTAGCTCTCGACACAGATACGCAGTATTTT
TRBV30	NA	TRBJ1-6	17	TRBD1	CAWKLVGQGENNSPLHF	TGTGCCTGGAAGCTCGTGGGACAGGGAGAAAATAATTCACCCCTCCACTTT
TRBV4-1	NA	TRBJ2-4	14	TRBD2	CASSLGLGENIQYF	TGCGCCAGCAGCCTCGGACTAGGGGAAAACATTCAGTACTTC
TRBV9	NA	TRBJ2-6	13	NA	CASSQPGANVLTF	TGTGCCAGCAGCCAGCCTGGGGCCAACGTCCTGACTTTC
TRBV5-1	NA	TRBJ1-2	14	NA	CASSPPRVGYGYTF	TGCGCCAGCAGCCCACCGCGGGTCGGGTATGGCTACACCTTC
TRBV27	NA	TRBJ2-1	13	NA	CASSRQTVNEQFF	TGTGCCAGCAGCAGACAGACAGTAAATGAGCAGTTCTTC
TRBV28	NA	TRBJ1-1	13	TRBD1	CAILRAGGSQAFF	TGTGCCATCCTCCGAGCAGGGGGTTCGCAAGCTTTCTTT
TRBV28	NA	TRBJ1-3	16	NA	CASSFRQRPSGNTIYF	TGTGCCAGCAGTTTCAGACAGCGTCCCTCTGGAAACACCATATATTTT
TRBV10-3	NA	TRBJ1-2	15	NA	CAIRAVSEELWGYTF	TGTGCCATCAGAGCCGTGAGTGAAGAACTCTGGGGCTACACCTTC
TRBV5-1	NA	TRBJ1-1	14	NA	CASSLQTENTEAFF	TGCGCCAGCAGCTTACAGACAGAGAACACTGAAGCTTTCTTT
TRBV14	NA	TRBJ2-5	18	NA	CASSQDRVPGAREETQYF	TGTGCCAGCAGCCAAGATCGAGTACCGGGGGCGCGGGAAGAGACCCAGTACTTC
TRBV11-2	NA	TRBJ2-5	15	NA	CASSLDTGFQETQYF	TGTGCCAGCAGCTTAGATACCGGATTCCAAGAGACCCAGTACTTC
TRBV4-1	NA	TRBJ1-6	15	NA	CASSQTPGDNSPLHF	TGCGCCAGCAGCCAGACACCGGGTGATAATTCACCCCTCCACTTT
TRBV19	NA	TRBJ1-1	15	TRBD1	CASRFNLDRDTEAFF	TGTGCCAGTAGGTTTAACCTGGACAGGGACACTGAAGCTTTCTTT
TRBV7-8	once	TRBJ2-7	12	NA	CASSFRVTEQYF	TGTGCCAGCAGCTTCAGGGTGACCGAGCAGTACTTC
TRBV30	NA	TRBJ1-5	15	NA	CAWSPVIPGNQPQHF	TGTGCCTGGAGTCCCGTAATTCCCGGCAATCAGCCCCAGCATTTT
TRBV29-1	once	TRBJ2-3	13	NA	CSVGRGLTDTQYF	TGCAGCGTTGGGAGGGGGCTCACAGATACGCAGTATTTT
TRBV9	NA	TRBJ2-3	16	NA	CASSNGPGWGTDTQYF	TGTGCCAGCAGCAACGGCCCCGGCTGGGGCACAGATACGCAGTATTTT
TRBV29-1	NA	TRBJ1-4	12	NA	CSVAGGDEKLFF	TGCAGCGTTGCGGGAGGGGATGAAAAACTGTTTTTT
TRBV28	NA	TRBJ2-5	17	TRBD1	CASSPISRTGYKRSQYF	TGTGCCAGCAGTCCGATCTCAAGGACAGGGTACAAGAGAAGCCAGTACTTC